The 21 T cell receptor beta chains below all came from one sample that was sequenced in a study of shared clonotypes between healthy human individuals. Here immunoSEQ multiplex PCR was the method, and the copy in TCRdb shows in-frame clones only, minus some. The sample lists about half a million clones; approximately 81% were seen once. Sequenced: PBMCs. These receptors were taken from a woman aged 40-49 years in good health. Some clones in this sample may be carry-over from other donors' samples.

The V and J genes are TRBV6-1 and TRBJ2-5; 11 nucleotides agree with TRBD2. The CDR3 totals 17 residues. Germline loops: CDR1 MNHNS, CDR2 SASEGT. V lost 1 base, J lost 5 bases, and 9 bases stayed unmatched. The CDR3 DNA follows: TGTGCCAGCAGTGAAGGGCGACTAGCGGGAATTGGGGAGACCCAGTACTTC. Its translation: CASSEGRLAGIGETQYF.

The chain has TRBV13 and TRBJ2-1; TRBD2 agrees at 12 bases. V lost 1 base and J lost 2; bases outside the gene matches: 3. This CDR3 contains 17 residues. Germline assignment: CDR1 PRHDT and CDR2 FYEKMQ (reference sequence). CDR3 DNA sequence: TGTGCCAGCAGCTTAGCCCTAGCGGGAGGGACCTACAATGAGCAGTTCTTC. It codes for CASSLALAGGTYNEQFF.

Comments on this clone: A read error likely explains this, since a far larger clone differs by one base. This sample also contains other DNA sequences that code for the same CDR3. CDR3 sequence reads: CASSLTANYGYTF. CDR3 nucleotides: TGCGCTAGCAGCTTGACCGCTAACTATGGCTACACCTTC. This chain links TRBV5-1 with TRBJ1-2; D is uncertain. CDR1 and CDR2 from the germline V gene are SGHRS and YFSETQ. The CDR3 runs 13 residues.

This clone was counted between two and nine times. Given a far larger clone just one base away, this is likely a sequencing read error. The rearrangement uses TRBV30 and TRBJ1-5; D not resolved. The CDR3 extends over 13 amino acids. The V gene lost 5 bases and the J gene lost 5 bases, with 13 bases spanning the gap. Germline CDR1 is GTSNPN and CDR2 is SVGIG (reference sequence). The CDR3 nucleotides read TGTGCCTGGTCCACAGAGGCCGATCAGCCCCAGCATTTT. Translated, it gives CAWSTEADQPQHF.

CDR3 residues: CSAEVASGSYEQYF. CDR3 coding DNA: TGCAGCGCAGAAGTGGCTAGCGGGAGCTACGAGCAGTACTTC. V is TRBV29-1 and J is TRBJ2-7; 10 bases are a match to TRBD2. V shed 7 bases and J 3 bases; nucleotides not matched to a gene: 9. The CDR3 is 14 amino acids. Germline V lookup: CDR1 SQVTM, CDR2 ANQGSEA.

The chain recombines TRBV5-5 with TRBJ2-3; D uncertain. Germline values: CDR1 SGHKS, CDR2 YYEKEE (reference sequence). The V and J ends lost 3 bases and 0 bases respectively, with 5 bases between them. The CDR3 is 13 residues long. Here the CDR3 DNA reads TGTGCCAGCAGCTCAGCTAGCACAGATACGCAGTATTTT. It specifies CASSSASTDTQYF.

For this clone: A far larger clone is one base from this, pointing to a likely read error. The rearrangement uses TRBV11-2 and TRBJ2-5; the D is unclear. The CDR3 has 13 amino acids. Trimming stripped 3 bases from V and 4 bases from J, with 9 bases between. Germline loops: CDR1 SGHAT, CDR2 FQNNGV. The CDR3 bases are TGTGCCAGCAGCTTGGTTCCTGTAGAGACCCAGTACTTC. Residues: CASSLVPVETQYF.

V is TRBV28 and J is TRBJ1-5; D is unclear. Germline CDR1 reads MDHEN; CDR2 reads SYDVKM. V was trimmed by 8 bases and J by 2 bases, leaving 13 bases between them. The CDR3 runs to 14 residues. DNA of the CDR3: TGTGCCAGCTCTGGCGGGGTTGGCAATCAGCCCCAGCATTTT. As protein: CASSGGVGNQPQHF.

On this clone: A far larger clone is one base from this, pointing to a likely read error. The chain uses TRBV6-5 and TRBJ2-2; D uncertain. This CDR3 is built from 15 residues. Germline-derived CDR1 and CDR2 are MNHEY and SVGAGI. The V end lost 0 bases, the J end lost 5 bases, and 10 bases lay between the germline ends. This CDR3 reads CASSYSTVKTGELFF. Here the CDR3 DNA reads TGTGCCAGCAGTTACTCGACGGTGAAAACCGGGGAGCTGTTTTTT.

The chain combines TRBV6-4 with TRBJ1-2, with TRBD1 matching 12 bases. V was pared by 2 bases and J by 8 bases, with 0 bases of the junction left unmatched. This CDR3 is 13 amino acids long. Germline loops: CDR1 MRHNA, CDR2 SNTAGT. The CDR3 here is CASSDGTGGGYTF. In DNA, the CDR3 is TGTGCCAGCAGTGACGGGACAGGGGGCGGCTACACCTTC.

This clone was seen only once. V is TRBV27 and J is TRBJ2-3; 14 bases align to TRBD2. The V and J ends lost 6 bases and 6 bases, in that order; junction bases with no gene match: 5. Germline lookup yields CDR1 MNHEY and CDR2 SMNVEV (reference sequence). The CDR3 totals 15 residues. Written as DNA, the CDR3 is TGTGCCAGCAGAAGACTAGCGGGAGGGGGGGATACGCAGTATTTT. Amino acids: CASRRLAGGGDTQYF.

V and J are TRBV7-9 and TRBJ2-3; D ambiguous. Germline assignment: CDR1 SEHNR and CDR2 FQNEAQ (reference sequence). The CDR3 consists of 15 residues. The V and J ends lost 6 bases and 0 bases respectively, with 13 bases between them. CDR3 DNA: TGTGCCAGCAGAAGTTATAAAGACAGCACAGATACGCAGTATTTT. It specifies CASRSYKDSTDTQYF.

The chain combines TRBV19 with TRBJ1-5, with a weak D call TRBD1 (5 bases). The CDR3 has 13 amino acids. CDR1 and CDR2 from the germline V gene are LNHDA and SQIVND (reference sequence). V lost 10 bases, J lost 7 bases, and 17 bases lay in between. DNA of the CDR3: TGTGCCACCGCGGGGACGTATATCCAGCCCCAGCATTTT. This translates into CATAGTYIQPQHF.

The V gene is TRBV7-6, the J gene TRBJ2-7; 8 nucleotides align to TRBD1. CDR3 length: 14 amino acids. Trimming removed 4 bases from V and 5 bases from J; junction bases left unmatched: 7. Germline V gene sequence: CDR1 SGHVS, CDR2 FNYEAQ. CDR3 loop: CASSSRQGFDEQYF. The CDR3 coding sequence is TGTGCCAGCAGCTCCAGACAGGGGTTCGACGAGCAGTACTTC. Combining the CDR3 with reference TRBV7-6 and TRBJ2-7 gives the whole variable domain GAGVSQSPRYKVTKRGQDVALRCDPISGHVSLYWYRQALGQGPEFLTYFNYEAQQDKSGLPNDRFSAERPEGSISTLTIQRTEQRDSAMYRCASSSRQGFDEQYFGPGTRLTVT.

The CDR3 sequence is CASSLGGTSVNTGELFF. The CDR3 coding sequence is TGTGCCAGCAGCTTGGGGGGGACTAGCGTCAACACCGGGGAGCTGTTTTTT. The rearrangement links TRBV5-4 to TRBJ2-2, with TRBD2 matching over 10 bases. Germline CDR1 SGHNT, CDR2 YYREEE (reference sequence). The ends lost 0 bases at V and 2 bases at J; junction bases unmatched: 4. This CDR3 is 17 amino acids long.

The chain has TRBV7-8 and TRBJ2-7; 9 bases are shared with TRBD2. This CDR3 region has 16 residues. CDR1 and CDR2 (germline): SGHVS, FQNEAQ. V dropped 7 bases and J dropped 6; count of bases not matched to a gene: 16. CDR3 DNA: TGTGCCAGCACCACATCCAGGCTAGCGGGACATCCCGAGCAGTACTTC. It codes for CASTTSRLAGHPEQYF.

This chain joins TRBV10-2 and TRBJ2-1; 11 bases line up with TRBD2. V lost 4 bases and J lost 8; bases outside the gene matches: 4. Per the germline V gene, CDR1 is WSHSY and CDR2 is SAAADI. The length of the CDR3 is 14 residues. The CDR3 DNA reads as TGCGCCAGCAGTGTGGGTAGCGGGAGGGATGAGCAGTTCTTC. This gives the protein CASSVGSGRDEQFF.

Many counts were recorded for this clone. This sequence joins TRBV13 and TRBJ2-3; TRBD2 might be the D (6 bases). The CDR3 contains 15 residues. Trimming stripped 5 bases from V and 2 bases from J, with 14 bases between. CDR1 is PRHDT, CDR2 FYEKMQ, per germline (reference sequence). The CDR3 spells CASSTRRTNTDTQYF. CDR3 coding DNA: TGTGCCAGCAGCACCCGCCGGACTAACACAGATACGCAGTATTTT.

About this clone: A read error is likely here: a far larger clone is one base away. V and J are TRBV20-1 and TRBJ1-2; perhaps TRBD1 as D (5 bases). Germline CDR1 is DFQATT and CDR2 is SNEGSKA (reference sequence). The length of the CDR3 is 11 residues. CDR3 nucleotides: TGCAGGGCCCAACGGGGGGACGGCTACACCTTC. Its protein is CRAQRGDGYTF.

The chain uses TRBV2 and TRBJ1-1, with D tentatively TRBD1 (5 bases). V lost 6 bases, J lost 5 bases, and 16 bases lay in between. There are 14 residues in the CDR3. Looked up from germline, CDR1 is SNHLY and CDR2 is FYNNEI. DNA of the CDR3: TGTGCCAGCAGCCTCAGACAGTTCGAAACTGAAGCTTTCTTT. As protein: CASSLRQFETEAFF.

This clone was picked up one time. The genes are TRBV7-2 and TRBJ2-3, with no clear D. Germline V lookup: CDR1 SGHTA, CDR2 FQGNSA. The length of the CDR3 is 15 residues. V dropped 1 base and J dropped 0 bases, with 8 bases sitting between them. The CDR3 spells CASSLEGTSTDTQYF. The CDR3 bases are TGTGCCAGCAGCTTAGAGGGCACAAGCACAGATACGCAGTATTTT.